Included here is one T cell receptor (beta chain) sequence, with context. TCRdb's copy holds only in-frame clones and misses some; the assay was immunoSEQ multiplex PCR. Of some 38,000 clones listed, 88% are singletons. V was pared by 8 bases and J by 1 base, with 23 bases between. Germline CDR1 is SNHLY and CDR2 is FYNNEI. CDR3 length: 18 amino acids. The sample comes from a study of T cell changes during pregnancy in multiple sclerosis. The V call is TRBV2, the J call TRBJ2-2, with TRBD1 as a possible D gene (7 bases). The sample consisted of CD8+ T cells from peripheral blood mononuclear cells, taken in the third trimester of pregnancy. The source of this sequence is a female donor with multiple sclerosis, enrolled in a pregnancy study. As DNA, the CDR3 is TGTGCCAGCCAGGGGGGACACGGCGCCGATCTGAACACCGGGGAGCTGTTTTTT. The encoded protein is CASQGGHGADLNTGELFF.